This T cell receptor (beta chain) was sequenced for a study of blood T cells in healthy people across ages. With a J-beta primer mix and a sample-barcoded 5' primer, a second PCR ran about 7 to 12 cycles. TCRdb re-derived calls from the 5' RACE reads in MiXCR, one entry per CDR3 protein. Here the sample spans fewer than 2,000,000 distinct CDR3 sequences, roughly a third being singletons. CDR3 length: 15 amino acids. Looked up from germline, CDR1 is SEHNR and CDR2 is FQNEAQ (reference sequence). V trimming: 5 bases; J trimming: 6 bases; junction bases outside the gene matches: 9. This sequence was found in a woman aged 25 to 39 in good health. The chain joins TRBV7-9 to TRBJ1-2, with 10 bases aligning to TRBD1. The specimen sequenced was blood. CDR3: CASSPSPGQGDGYTF. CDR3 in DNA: TGTGCCAGCAGCCCGAGCCCTGGACAGGGGGATGGCTACACCTTC. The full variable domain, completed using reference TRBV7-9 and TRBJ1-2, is DTGVSQNPRHKITKRGQNVTFRCDPISEHNRLYWYRQTLGQGPEFLTYFQNEAQLEKSRLLSDRFSAERPKGSFSTLEIQRTEQGDSAMYLCASSPSPGQGDGYTFGSGTRLTVV.